This is a list of T cell receptor beta chains from one sample in a study of blood T cell repertoires in COVID-19. Clones were sequenced by immunoSEQ multiplex PCR, and TCRdb holds only the in-frame ones, with some missing. The data hold approximately 180,000 clones, with under 90% observed a single time. The sample was peripheral blood. The receptors shown here come from a person aged 70 to 85 with COVID-19, enrolled during active disease. CDR3s include the opening cysteine and the closing phenylalanine or tryptophan. A D gene is named only where the DNA matches it firmly. Only some rows state a clone size, as once, few, many or a class for expanded clones.

clone size | J gene | V gene | D gene | CDR3 protein | CDR3 DNA
NA | TRBJ1-5 | TRBV12-5 | NA | CASGPRGADENQPQHF | TGTGCTAGTGGTCCACGGGGGGCGGACGAAAATCAGCCCCAGCATTTT
NA | TRBJ1-2 | TRBV3-1/TRBV3-2 | NA | CASSQLGDYGYTF | TGTGCCAGCAGCCAGCTAGGCGACTATGGCTACACCTTC
NA | TRBJ1-6 | TRBV5-4 | NA | CASSLGLGGVSPLHF | TGTGCCAGCAGCTTGGGACTCGGGGGGGTATCACCCCTCCACTTT
NA | TRBJ2-1 | TRBV7-9 | TRBD2 | CANGGASVKSDEQFF | TGTGCCAACGGGGGGGCTAGCGTTAAAAGTGATGAGCAGTTCTTC
NA | TRBJ1-5 | TRBV6-6 | NA | CASSYSKRQLDQPQHF | TGTGCCAGCAGTTACTCGAAGAGGCAGTTGGATCAGCCCCAGCATTTT
NA | TRBJ2-2 | TRBV2 | NA | CASSRGGSNTGELFF | TGTGCCAGCAGTCGTGGCGGATCTAACACCGGGGAGCTGTTTTTT
NA | TRBJ2-5 | TRBV11-2 | TRBD1 | CASSITGGSDQYF | TGTGCCAGCAGCATTACAGGGGGATCGGACCAGTACTTC
once | TRBJ2-2 | TRBV28 | NA | CASRQCFGLARCGELFF | TGTGCCAGCAGGCAGTGTTTTGGCCTAGCCAGATGCGGGGAGCTGTTTTTT
NA | TRBJ2-7 | TRBV5-1 | TRBD1 | CASSLRDRDVYEQYF | TGCGCCAGCAGCTTACGGGACAGGGACGTATACGAGCAGTACTTC
NA | TRBJ2-1 | TRBV12-3/TRBV12-4 | NA | CASSSGVEQFF | TGTGCCAGCAGTTCGGGGGTCGAGCAGTTCTTC
NA | TRBJ2-3 | TRBV9 | TRBD1 | CASSNSQGAKENTDTQYF | TGTGCCAGCAGCAACTCTCAGGGGGCGAAAGAAAACACAGATACGCAGTATTTT
NA | TRBJ2-7 | TRBV7-6 | NA | CASSLGGGPPSREQYF | TGTGCCAGCAGCTTAGGTGGAGGCCCCCCCTCCAGGGAGCAGTACTTC
NA | TRBJ1-1 | TRBV27 | TRBD1 | CASSALGGGRTEAFF | TGTGCCAGCAGTGCCCTAGGGGGCGGACGGACTGAAGCTTTCTTT
NA | TRBJ2-7 | TRBV5-8 | TRBD1 | CASSLEGGSDEQYF | TGTGCCAGCAGCTTGGAAGGGGGCTCTGACGAGCAGTACTTC
NA | TRBJ2-1 | TRBV7-3 | TRBD2 | CASSPSGTSAYNEQFF | TGTGCCAGCAGCCCATCCGGGACTAGCGCCTACAATGAGCAGTTCTTC
once | TRBJ1-2 | TRBV19 | TRBD1 | CASSKDRVSRGYTF | TGTGCCAGTAGTAAGGACAGGGTCTCTCGGGGCTACACCTTC
once | TRBJ1-5 | TRBV24-1 | NA | CATRRQPQHF | TGTGCCACCAGGAGGCAGCCCCAGCATTTT
NA | TRBJ1-4 | TRBV2 | NA | CADSSDRNEKLFF | TGTGCAGACTCATCCGACAGGAATGAAAAACTGTTTTTT
NA | TRBJ2-1 | TRBV4-3 | TRBD2 | CASSHDWTSGGNEQFF | TGCGCCAGCAGCCATGACTGGACTAGCGGGGGTAATGAGCAGTTCTTC
few | TRBJ2-1 | TRBV11-2 | TRBD2 | CASSFERGAEQFF | TGTGCCAGCAGCTTCGAGCGGGGGGCCGAGCAGTTCTTC
NA | TRBJ2-1 | TRBV11-3 | NA | CASSRGGGRYNEQFF | TGTGCCAGCAGCAGAGGGGGGGGCCGGTACAATGAGCAGTTCTTC
NA | TRBJ1-4 | TRBV5-6 | NA | CASSFPGGGTKLFF | TGTGCCAGCAGCTTTCCGGGCGGCGGGACCAAACTGTTTTTT
NA | TRBJ1-6 | TRBV19 | NA | CASRAAGNSPLHF | TGTGCGAGTCGGGCAGCGGGTAATTCACCCCTCCACTTT
NA | TRBJ2-1 | TRBV4-2 | TRBD2 | CASSPWGLAGDNEQFF | TGTGCCAGCAGCCCTTGGGGACTAGCGGGGGACAATGAGCAGTTCTTC
NA | TRBJ1-2 | TRBV5-1 | NA | CASRDSNYGYTF | TGCGCCAGCAGGGACAGCAACTATGGCTACACCTTC
NA | TRBJ2-1 | TRBV7-3 | TRBD2 | CASSRDLAGGPSGVGEQFF | TGTGCCAGCAGCCGAGACCTAGCGGGAGGGCCCTCCGGGGTGGGTGAGCAGTTCTTC
once | TRBJ1-6 | TRBV25-1 | NA | CASSLNTGNRIITLHF | TGTGCCAGCAGTCTAAATACAGGGAACCGCATTATCACCCTCCACTTT
NA | TRBJ1-6 | TRBV16 | NA | CASSQQTVRDSPLHF | TGTGCCAGCAGCCAACAGACAGTTAGGGATTCACCCCTCCACTTT
NA | TRBJ2-1 | TRBV14 | TRBD2 | CASSRWTSGGVDEQFF | TGTGCCAGCAGCCGCTGGACTAGCGGGGGGGTCGATGAGCAGTTCTTC
once | TRBJ2-2 | TRBV6-7 | TRBD2 | CASSYPGGMGRVNTGELFF | TGTGCCAGCAGTTACCCCGGGGGGATGGGCAGGGTGAACACCGGGGAGCTGTTTTTT
NA | TRBJ2-3 | TRBV4-1 | NA | CASSQVGAGGADTQYF | TGCGCCAGCAGCCAAGTGGGGGCAGGCGGCGCAGATACGCAGTATTTT
NA | TRBJ1-2 | TRBV6-5 | NA | CASRVGVGTNYGYTF | TGTGCCAGCAGGGTAGGGGTGGGGACTAACTATGGCTACACCTTC
few | TRBJ1-4 | TRBV4-1 | TRBD1 | CASSRGPTNEKLFF | TGCGCCAGCAGCAGGGGGCCTACTAATGAAAAACTGTTTTTT
NA | TRBJ1-6 | TRBV27 | NA | CASSLRQGFNSPLHF | TGTGCCAGCAGTTTAAGGCAGGGGTTCAATTCACCCCTCCACTTT
NA | TRBJ2-7 | TRBV7-2 | NA | CASSLVTGVYEQYF | TGTGCCAGCAGCTTAGTCACAGGTGTCTACGAGCAGTACTTC
few | TRBJ1-1 | TRBV19 | TRBD1 | CASSIGPRGLVNTEAFF | TGTGCCAGTAGTATAGGTCCCAGGGGGCTGGTGAACACTGAAGCTTTCTTT
NA | TRBJ2-5 | TRBV19 | TRBD1 | CASSIGGQGETQYF | TGTGCCAGTAGTATAGGCGGACAGGGGGAGACCCAGTACTTC
NA | TRBJ1-1 | TRBV9 | NA | CASSVAEGRGEAFF | TGTGCCAGCAGCGTAGCGGAAGGGAGGGGTGAAGCTTTCTTT
NA | TRBJ2-7 | TRBV21-1 | NA | CASRDRSGALTSAEQYF | TGTGCCAGCAGGGACAGATCGGGTGCGCTCACATCCGCCGAGCAGTACTTC
few | TRBJ1-3 | TRBV6-5 | NA | CASMRTLGNTIYF | TGTGCCAGCATGAGGACACTTGGAAACACCATATATTTT
NA | TRBJ1-3 | TRBV9 | NA | CASSDRTSGNTIYF | TGTGCCAGCAGCGACAGGACGTCAGGAAACACCATATATTTT
few | TRBJ1-2 | TRBV7-2 | NA | CASSAGRVLNYGYTF | TGTGCCAGCAGCGCCGGCAGGGTGCTTAACTATGGCTACACCTTC
NA | TRBJ1-2 | TRBV28 | TRBD1 | CASRPQGRGYGYTF | TGTGCCAGCAGGCCACAGGGCAGGGGGTATGGCTACACCTTC
NA | TRBJ2-5 | TRBV6-5 | TRBD1 | CARARDRGETQYF | TGTGCCAGGGCCCGGGACAGGGGAGAGACCCAGTACTTC
once | TRBJ2-3 | TRBV9 | TRBD2 | CASSGTSGGYAEDTQYF | TGTGCCAGCAGCGGGACTAGCGGGGGCTACGCCGAAGATACGCAGTATTTT
few | TRBJ1-5 | TRBV2 | TRBD1 | CASNRDRGFSNQPQHF | TGTGCCAGCAATAGGGACAGGGGGTTTAGCAATCAGCCCCAGCATTTT
once | TRBJ2-2 | TRBV19 | TRBD1 | CASSIRGRQGARTGELFF | TGTGCCAGTAGTATCAGGGGCCGACAGGGGGCGAGGACCGGGGAGCTGTTTTTT
NA | TRBJ2-3 | TRBV14 | NA | CASSQRRGPQSDTQYF | TGTGCCAGCAGCCAACGGCGGGGGCCCCAATCAGATACGCAGTATTTT
NA | TRBJ1-5 | TRBV19 | TRBD1 | CASREDRGGGGNQPQHF | TGTGCCAGTCGCGAAGACAGGGGAGGTGGAGGCAATCAGCCCCAGCATTTT
few | TRBJ2-7 | TRBV3-1/TRBV3-2 | NA | CASSQDPYEQYF | TGTGCCAGCAGCCAAGATCCGTACGAGCAGTACTTC
NA | TRBJ2-3 | TRBV19 | TRBD2 | CASSQGLAGGTDTQYF | TGTGCCAGTAGTCAGGGACTAGCGGGGGGCACAGATACGCAGTATTTT
NA | TRBJ1-6 | TRBV5-1 | NA | CASSLGPTDNYSPLHF | TGCGCCAGCAGCTTGGGCCCCACAGATAATTATTCACCCCTCCACTTT
once | TRBJ2-1 | TRBV27 | NA | CASSQKPYSGAPSYNEQFF | TGTGCCAGCAGTCAAAAGCCCTATTCAGGGGCCCCCTCCTACAATGAGCAGTTCTTC